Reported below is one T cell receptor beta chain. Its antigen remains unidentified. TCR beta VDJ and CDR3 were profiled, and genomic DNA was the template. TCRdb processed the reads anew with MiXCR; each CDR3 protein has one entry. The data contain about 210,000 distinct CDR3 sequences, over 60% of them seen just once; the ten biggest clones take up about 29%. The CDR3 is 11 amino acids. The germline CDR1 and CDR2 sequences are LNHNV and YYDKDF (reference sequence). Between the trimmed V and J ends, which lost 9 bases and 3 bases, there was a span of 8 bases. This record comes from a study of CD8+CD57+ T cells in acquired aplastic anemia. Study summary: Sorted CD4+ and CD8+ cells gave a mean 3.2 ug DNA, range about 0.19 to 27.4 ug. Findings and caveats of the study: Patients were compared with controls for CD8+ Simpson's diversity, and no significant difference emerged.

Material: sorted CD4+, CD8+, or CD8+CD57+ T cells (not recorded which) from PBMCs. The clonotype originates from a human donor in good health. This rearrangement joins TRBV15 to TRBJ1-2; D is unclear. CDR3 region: CATQEYYGYTF. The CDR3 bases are TGTGCCACGCAAGAATACTATGGCTACACCTTC.